This T cell receptor beta chain is from a study of shared clonotypes between healthy human individuals. Study observations and caveats: Sorted-subset sequencing, rarefaction showed, was incomplete despite large depth.

V was shortened by 2 bases and J by 5 bases, with 13 bases between the two germline ends. The germline CDR1 and CDR2 sequences are MNHEY and SVGAGI. The CDR3 totals 15 residues. The study separated CD4+ cells into CD45RA+ naive and CD45RA-negative memory subsets. At a deep level, the assay was run. The table came from immunoSEQ multiplex PCR; TCRdb's copy has only in-frame clones and leaves some out. Counted here are more than 1 million clones, 75% to 80% occurring once; the ten biggest clones make up 0.5% to 0.6%. Notes on this clone: The antigen remains unidentified.

This chain joins TRBV6-5 and TRBJ1-5; D is unclear. The sequence was obtained from a man between 18 and 29 years old in good health. Some clones in this sample may be carry-over from other donors' samples. Specimen: memory CD4+ T cells from PBMCs. Noted subset: CD45RA-negative fraction. The CDR3, as DNA: TGTGCCAGCAGTTACGATCGGCCGAGCGATCAGCCCCAGCATTTT. It yields the protein CASSYDRPSDQPQHF.